Following are 2 T cell receptor beta chains from one sample sequenced in a study of tissue T cells after allogeneic stem cell transplantation. TCRdb's copy holds only in-frame clones and misses some; the assay was immunoSEQ multiplex PCR. The sample contains more than 40,000 clones, around 70% of which appear only once. The sequenced sample consisted of sorted cells pooled from one or two spleens. These receptors all stem from a pool of C57BL/6 mice in good health.

As to this clone: Gene and germline names: mouse. The DNA ends 1 residue before the CDR3 does, and the rest of the CDR3 is filled in from the germline J gene. This chain joins TRBV4 and TRBJ2-5, with D uncertain. Trimming took 5 bases from V and 2 from J, leaving 11 bases between them. The germline gives CDR1 LGHDT, CDR2 YNNKQL (reference sequence). The CDR3 has 14 amino acids. CDR3 bases read: TGTGCCAGCAGCCACCAGACACTCCAAGACACCCAGTAC. Its protein product is CASSHQTLQDTQY. The full CDR3 reads CASSHQTLQDTQYF.

Concerning this clone: Germline and genes: mouse. The sequenced fragment ends 1 residue before the CDR3 boundary, so the rest is inferred from the germline J gene. The J gene is TRBJ1-3, the V gene TRBV13-3, with no clear D. The CDR3 contains 15 residues. Germline V gene data show CDR1 as NNHDY and CDR2 as SYVADS. Between the trimmed V and J ends, which lost 3 bases and 0 bases, there was a span of 10 bases. CDR3 DNA (partial): TGTGCCAGCAGTGGATGGGAAATTTCTGGAAATACGCTCTAT. This encodes CASSGWEISGNTLY. The CDR3, in full, reads CASSGWEISGNTLYF.